The T cell receptor (beta chain) described here comes from a study of CXCR3-negative and CXCR3-positive naive CD8 T cells. The libraries of TRB cDNA were prepared using 5' RACE with UMI labels. Each CDR3 protein gets one entry in TCRdb, which reprocessed the 5' RACE reads and gives no DNA. Seen in this sample are around 96,000 distinct CDR3 sequences; the ten most common clones hold roughly 1.8%. This CDR3 region has 14 residues. On this clonotype itself: The antigen remains unidentified.

Study-wide results and caveats: Expression of CXCR3 was partially reduced after cryopreservation, and fresh PBMCs were used in most assays.

This rearrangement joins TRBV12-3 or TRBV12-4 to TRBJ2-7; the D gene TCRdb calls, TRBD1, cannot be checked with no DNA. Sequenced input: naive CXCR3- CD8+ T cells from blood. The subset denotes: CD45RO-CCR7+CD27+CD95- naive CD8+ T cells lacking CXCR3 (TNR3-). This clonotype was sampled from a human donor in good health. Some clones in this sample may be carry-over from other donors' samples. CDR3 sequence reads: CASSFYRVAYEQYF.